This T cell receptor beta chain was captured in a study of tumor and adjacent non-tumor tissue in lung cancer. About this clonotype itself: Likely a read error: the CDR3 ends without its conserved phenylalanine or tryptophan.

TCRbeta libraries were built with three rounds of nested PCR, modified from ARM-PCR. TCRdb re-called the multiplex PCR reads with MiXCR, one entry per CDR3 protein. The data show 55,000 to 75,000 distinct CDR3 sequences, 60% seen once. The V gene end was trimmed by 2 bases and the J gene end by 7 bases; junction bases not matched to a gene: 9. The germline V gene has CDR1 SEHNR and CDR2 FQNEAQ (reference sequence). This CDR3 contains 16 residues. No cell sorting was done before RNA was extracted from the tissue. V usage is TRBV7-9 and J usage is TRBJ2-1, with 9 bases identical to TRBD2. The TCR comes from a middle-aged man with non-small cell lung cancer. Specimen: lung tumor tissue. In DNA form, the CDR3 reads TGTGCCAGCAGCTTATCTCGTAGCGGGAGTCAAAATGAGCAGTTCGTC. Protein: CASSLSRSGSQNEQFV.